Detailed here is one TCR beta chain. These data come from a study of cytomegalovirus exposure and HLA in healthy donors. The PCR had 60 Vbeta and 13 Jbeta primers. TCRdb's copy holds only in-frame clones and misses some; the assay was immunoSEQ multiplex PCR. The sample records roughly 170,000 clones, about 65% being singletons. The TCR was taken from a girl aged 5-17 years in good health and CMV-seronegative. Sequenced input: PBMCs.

The CDR3, as DNA: TGTGCCAGCAGCCCCGGGACAGGAGGCTACGAGCAGTACTTC. It codes for CASSPGTGGYEQYF. The genes are TRBV5-4 and TRBJ2-7; TRBD1 aligns across 8 bases. V lost 4 bases, J lost 3 bases, and 6 bases stayed unmatched. This CDR3 spans 14 amino acids. CDR1 is SGHNT and CDR2 is YYREEE in the germline V gene (reference sequence).